The T cell receptor (beta chain) under discussion was sequenced for a study of T cell changes during pregnancy in multiple sclerosis. Data came from immunoSEQ multiplex PCR; TCRdb stores just in-frame clones and leaves some out. The table lists roughly 48,000 clones, 94% of them singletons. Germline-derived CDR1 and CDR2 are SGHDN and FVKESK. This CDR3 contains 14 residues. Trimming took off 0 bases at V and 6 bases at J, with 11 bases between the two ends. This receptor was taken from a female donor with multiple sclerosis, enrolled in a pregnancy study. The sequencing used CD4+ T cells from peripheral blood mononuclear cells, collected in the first trimester of pregnancy. The chain carries TRBV14 and TRBJ1-2; D gene ambiguous. Written as DNA, the CDR3 is TGTGCCAGCAGCCAAGATTGGTATGGAGATGGCTACACCTTC. Its protein is CASSQDWYGDGYTF.